This TCR beta chain was recovered during a study of blood T cells in healthy people across ages (dated by TCRdb to between 2015 and 2017). Looking at the study overall: Template switching captured roughly one uniquely barcoded TCR beta cDNA molecule per two T cells in model experiments. To avoid experimental bias, donors of different ages were randomly spread across the sequencing lanes. The donors were divided into four age groups: young (average around 16 years), middle-aged (approximately 39), aged (approximately 62) and long-lived (roughly 88). Using deep sequencing normalized with unique cDNA molecular identifiers, the study measured how TCR beta repertoire diversity changes with age. Using the same blood draw, the study looked at two additional independent replicas of 1 million unique cDNA reads for two donors, one aged 18 to 29 and the other aged 80 or older.

Donors were a few dozen systemically healthy Caucasian individuals from Russia aged roughly 6 to 90 years. Each donor gave ten milliliters of peripheral blood, collected into EDTA-treated Vacutainer tubes. Ficoll-Paque density-gradient centrifugation was used to isolate PBMCs, with at least 6.5 million per sample. Total RNA was extracted from PBMCs with Trizol reagent, with at least 6 micrograms obtained per sample. For every donor, an aliquot of PBMCs went through flow cytometry to measure the percentages of naive CD45RAhigh/CD27high T cells. The CDR3 goes from the cysteine to the phenylalanine over 16 residues. The only DNA kept is the CDR3, 48 bases in frame from the first base. Trimming removed 5 bases from V and 5 bases from J; the gene matches leave 12 bases unexplained. In the germline V gene (reference sequence), CDR1 corresponds to DFQATT and CDR2 to SNEGSKA. The paper as a whole reports these results and caveats: Because donor CMV infection status was unknown, age-related changes in expanded clonotypes were potentially confounded. As age increased, observed TCR beta diversity per million T cells dropped in a roughly linear way, and a significant reduction was already evident by age around 41. The percentage of naive T cells measured by flow cytometry correlated strongly with observed TCR beta diversity. Since profiling was done on bulk unsorted PBMCs, naive and antigen-experienced compartments could not be conclusively compared. Compared with the aged group, the long-lived group had more naive CD4+ T cells, fewer expanded clones and increased TCR diversity, suggesting age selection. Estimates of total diversity based on one million sequenced T cells were regarded as lower bounds and as underestimates.

Concerning this clonotype itself: Its antigen is unknown. One base away there is no much larger clone; base qualities are not given.

To prepare the library, 5' RACE was applied. The sequencing machine was an Illumina HiSeq 2500. The second PCR ran for roughly 7 to 11 cycles and used a J-beta primer mix along with a sample-barcoded 5' primer. A unique molecular identifier was introduced onto each TCR beta cDNA molecule by a template-switch 5' adaptor carrying 12 random nucleotides. Each sample yielded at least 2.5 million CDR3-containing paired-end reads. First-strand cDNA synthesis was performed from all RNA using the Mint cDNA synthesis kit, with priming by a TRBC-specific oligonucleotide. After uracil-DNA glycosylase treatment, a first 18-cycle PCR used universal primers M1SS and BC2_uni_R on all cDNA. Regarding the original processing steps: Normalization of each sample was performed by random selection of 1 million high-quality reads, each carrying a distinct molecular identifier. Reads sharing molecular identifiers were discarded rather than binned into consensus sequences. MiTCR, with a Q25 quality threshold and the strictest error-elimination algorithm, was used for CDR3 identification, clonotype clustering and error correction. A nonparametric unseen species model with Euler transformation was used to estimate a lower bound on total TCR beta diversity. TCRdb applied fastp at Q25 and MiXCR to the public reads, then kept only in-frame beta chains. Rows with one shared CDR3 protein collapse into an entry with the most common genes and DNA. These V and J calls rely on TCRdb rather than the paper's analysis. The sample has 1,500,000 or so distinct CDR3 sequences on record, roughly 60% of them singletons. 5.5% to 8% of the sample goes to the ten largest clones.

The source material was blood. Here the chain combines TRBV20-1 and TRBJ2-1, with TRBD2 identical over 10 junction bases. The receptor was derived from a man aged 18 to 35 in good health. The bases read TGCAGTGCTCCAGGGGGGCTAGCGGGGGACAACAATGAGCAGTTCTTC. Its amino acids are CSAPGGLAGDNNEQFF.